The 28 T cell receptor beta chains below all came from one sample that was sequenced in a study of OX40 agonist ivuxolimab in advanced cancers. Profiled with immunoSEQ multiplex PCR; TCRdb holds only in-frame clones, not every one. The sample records fewer than 85,000 clones, roughly 90% being singletons. The sequences come from CD4+ or CD8+ T cells sorted from blood, collected in a trial of the OX40 agonist ivuxolimab. The receptors were sampled from an adult with an advanced solid tumor such as melanoma, head and neck, liver or kidney cancer.

The genes are TRBV29-1 and TRBJ2-7; 7 bases map to TRBD1. The germline gives CDR1 SQVTM, CDR2 ANQGSEA. This CDR3 has 12 residues. The V segment lost 8 bases and the J segment 5 bases; nucleotides outside the gene matches: 9. CDR3: CSSRTGAHEQYF. CDR3 in DNA: TGCAGCTCCCGGACAGGTGCCCACGAGCAGTACTTC.

The chain's CDR3 is CASSKGGSYNEQFF. The CDR3 DNA reads as TGTGCCAGCAGCAAGGGGGGCTCCTACAATGAGCAGTTCTTC. The chain employs TRBV7-2 and TRBJ2-1; D may match TRBD1 or TRBD2 (6 bases each). Per the germline V gene, CDR1 is SGHTA and CDR2 is FQGNSA. Trimming left V 5 bases short and J 0 bases short, with 8 bases between. The CDR3 sequence is 14 residues long.

The rearrangement joins TRBV28 to TRBJ1-5; D is possibly TRBD1 (5 bases). V gave up 6 bases and J gave up 9 bases, with 15 bases separating them. The length of the CDR3 is 13 residues. Germline V gene lookup returns CDR1 MDHEN and CDR2 SYDVKM. CDR3 bases: TGTGCCAGCAGCCCAGGGCTCCGGGGGCCCCAGCATTTT. Its protein product is CASSPGLRGPQHF.

This clone occurred once. The V and J genes are TRBV6-1 and TRBJ2-2, with 7 bases identical to TRBD1. CDR1 MNHNS and CDR2 SASEGT come from the germline V gene. The CDR3 extends over 15 amino acids. V shed 6 bases, J shed 3 bases, and the junction held 7 bases outside the gene matches. CDR3 coding DNA: TGTGCCAGCAGAGGGACAGAGTCCTACACCGGGGAGCTGTTTTTT. Its translation is CASRGTESYTGELFF.

V is TRBV2 and J is TRBJ2-3; 12 bases map to TRBD2. From germline, CDR1 is SNHLY and CDR2 FYNNEI. This CDR3 spans 15 amino acids. The ends lost 4 bases at V and 3 bases at J; junction bases unmatched: 2. The CDR3 reads CASSGLAGVTDTQYF. CDR3 DNA: TGTGCCAGCAGTGGACTAGCGGGAGTAACAGATACGCAGTATTTT.

This clone showed up just once. The J gene is TRBJ2-6, the V gene TRBV7-6, with 7 nucleotides matching TRBD2. Germline V gives CDR1 SGHVS, CDR2 FNYEAQ. The V segment lost 8 bases and the J segment 0 bases; nucleotides outside the gene matches: 7. CDR3 length: 16 residues. CDR3 sequence reads: CASGRRGSSGANVLTF. The CDR3 DNA sequence: TGTGCCAGCGGGAGGCGCGGGAGCTCTGGGGCCAACGTCCTGACTTTC.

The chain recombines TRBV19 with TRBJ1-1; 7 bases map to TRBD1. There are 15 residues in the CDR3. Germline loops: CDR1 LNHDA, CDR2 SQIVND (reference sequence). V was clipped by 8 bases and J by 3 bases; unmatched bases: 12. The CDR3 is CASRRLGQTYTEAFF. The CDR3 region has the DNA TGTGCCAGTCGACGCTTGGGACAGACTTACACTGAAGCTTTCTTT.

V usage is TRBV6-6 and J usage is TRBJ1-2, with a weak D call TRBD1 (6 bases). The CDR3 consists of 13 residues. In germline, CDR1 is MNHNY, CDR2 SVGAGI (reference sequence). V was cut by 7 bases and J by 4 bases, with 13 bases left in between. The CDR3 loop is CASIPTGSYGYTF. The CDR3 DNA follows: TGTGCCAGCATCCCTACAGGGAGCTATGGCTACACCTTC.

The gene calls are TRBV5-1 and TRBJ2-7; the match to TRBD1 covers 8 bases. This CDR3 spans 16 amino acids. The germline V gene encodes CDR1 SGHRS and CDR2 YFSETQ. V was pared by 0 bases and J by 2 bases, with 7 bases of the junction left unmatched. The CDR3 sequence is CASSLAGQGRAYEQYF. CDR3 DNA sequence: TGCGCCAGCAGCTTGGCCGGACAGGGACGGGCCTACGAGCAGTACTTC.

The chain employs TRBV7-9 and TRBJ2-2; D possibly corresponds to TRBD2 (5 bases). This CDR3 contains 15 residues. Germline assignment: CDR1 SEHNR and CDR2 FQNEAQ (reference sequence). Trimming left V 1 base short and J 3 bases short, with 9 bases between. CDR3 DNA: TGTGCCAGCAGCTTAGAAGGAGGTGACACCGGGGAGCTGTTTTTT. This gives the protein CASSLEGGDTGELFF.

The chain employs TRBV28 and TRBJ2-2; 7 nucleotides line up with TRBD2. The germline V gene has CDR1 MDHEN and CDR2 SYDVKM. The CDR3 extends over 18 amino acids. The V gene end was trimmed by 5 bases and the J gene end by 6 bases; junction bases not matched to a gene: 18. The CDR3 nucleotides are TGTGCCAGCAGTCCTTTTTTTTCGGGGAGGGCCTCCCCCGGGGAGCTGTTTTTT. This codes for CASSPFFSGRASPGELFF.

This chain connects TRBV28 to TRBJ2-3; 7 bases are shared with TRBD2. Trimming took 3 bases from V and 1 from J; bases not matched to a gene: 4. CDR1 is MDHEN and CDR2 is SYDVKM in the germline V gene. This CDR3 contains 15 residues. CDR3 nucleotide sequence: TGTGCCAGCAGTTTTGGCGGGAGTGGCACAGATACGCAGTATTTT. Residues: CASSFGGSGTDTQYF.

This sequence joins TRBV28 and TRBJ1-2, with a possible D match to TRBD1 (5 bases). Trimming took 7 bases from V and 2 from J, leaving 14 bases between them. CDR3 length: 14 residues. CDR1 and CDR2 (germline): MDHEN, SYDVKM. The CDR3 protein is CASNEGRANYGYTF. In DNA form, the CDR3 reads TGTGCCAGCAACGAGGGCAGGGCCAACTATGGCTACACCTTC.

The chain combines TRBV19 with TRBJ2-7; maybe TRBD2 (6 bases). CDR3 size: 15 residues. V was cut by 5 bases and J by 2 bases, with 16 bases left in between. Looked up from germline, CDR1 is LNHDA and CDR2 is SQIVND (reference sequence). CDR3 amino acids: CASSPSLGGAYEQYF. The DNA of the CDR3 is TGTGCCAGTAGTCCAAGTTTGGGCGGGGCCTACGAGCAGTACTTC.

The chain couples TRBV10-3 to TRBJ1-5; D call uncertain. Germline-derived CDR1 and CDR2 are ENHRY and SYGVKD. This CDR3 contains 12 residues. Deletions cut 3 bases from V and 6 bases from J, with 6 bases between. The CDR3 reads CAISDGGQPQHF. The DNA of the CDR3 is TGTGCCATCAGTGACGGTGGTCAGCCCCAGCATTTT.

With respect to this clone: The junction and the germline gene differ at one end; a read error may be behind it. This CDR3 is CASSLLSQNGYTF. CDR3 in DNA: TGTGCCAGCAGCTTATTGTCGCAGAATGGCTACACCTTC. The chain combines TRBV28 with TRBJ1-2; D remains ambiguous. Looked up from germline, CDR1 is MDHEN and CDR2 is SYDVKM. CDR3 size: 13 residues.

The count of this clone is one. The rearrangement links TRBV4-3 to TRBJ2-6; TRBD1 agrees at 9 bases. CDR3 length equals 17 residues. The germline CDR1 and CDR2 sequences are LGHNA and YSLEER. J was trimmed by 4 bases and V by 4 bases; bases with no gene match: 8. The CDR3 nucleotides read TGCGCCAGCAGCCTGGGACAGGGAGGTTCCGGGGCCAACGTCCTGACTTTC. This gives the protein CASSLGQGGSGANVLTF.

The chain is built from TRBV5-1 and TRBJ1-5, with D maybe TRBD1 (6 bases). Germline CDR1 is SGHRS and CDR2 is YFSETQ. V was pared by 0 bases and J by 9 bases, with 16 bases between. The CDR3 is made up of 15 amino acids. The CDR3: CASSLASGEEWPQHF. CDR3 in DNA: TGCGCCAGCAGCTTGGCTTCAGGGGAGGAGTGGCCCCAGCATTTT.

The chain is built from TRBV28 and TRBJ2-7; D might be TRBD1 (6 bases). Trimming removed 10 bases at V and 2 bases at J, with 18 bases between. CDR1 is MDHEN, CDR2 SYDVKM, per germline. The CDR3 covers 14 residues. For the CDR3, the DNA is TGTGCCATTACTCCGGGACAACGAACCTACGAGCAGTACTTC. Translated: CAITPGQRTYEQYF. Full variable domain (rest looked up from reference TRBV28 and TRBJ2-7): DVKVTQSSRYLVKRTGEKVFLECVQDMDHENMFWYRQDPGLGLRLIYFSYDVKMKEKGDIPEGYSVSREKKERFSLILESASTNQTSMYLCAITPGQRTYEQYFGPGTRLTVT.

The V gene is TRBV6-5, the J gene TRBJ1-2; no clear D gene. Germline V gives CDR1 MNHEY, CDR2 SVGAGI. The CDR3 runs 15 residues. V shed 2 bases and J shed 8 bases, with 18 bases lying between them. CDR3 protein: CASSYRESGLRGYTF. The CDR3 region has the DNA TGTGCCAGCAGTTACCGGGAGTCGGGGTTGCGAGGCTACACCTTC.

This sequence joins TRBV5-4 and TRBJ2-7; a weak D match, TRBD1 (6 bases). Trimming stripped 4 bases from V and 2 bases from J, with 16 bases between. This CDR3 spans 15 amino acids. The germline CDR1 and CDR2 sequences are SGHNT and YYREEE (reference sequence). The CDR3 region is CASSPGAGWPYEQYF. In nucleotides, the CDR3 is TGTGCCAGCAGCCCAGGGGCCGGCTGGCCCTACGAGCAGTACTTC.

This sequence joins TRBV11-3 and TRBJ1-4; 9 bases map to TRBD1. The CDR3 runs 17 residues. From germline, CDR1 is SGHNT and CDR2 YENEEA. V was pared by 5 bases and J by 6 bases, with 13 bases of the junction left unmatched. The CDR3 region is CASSAGQGPSRDEKLFF. For the CDR3, the DNA is TGTGCCAGCAGCGCGGGACAGGGTCCCTCAAGGGATGAAAAACTGTTTTTT.

V is TRBV27 and J is TRBJ2-7, with 7 bases lining up with TRBD1. V lost 0 bases to trimming and J lost 0 bases; unmatched junction nucleotides: 8. The germline V gene encodes CDR1 MNHEY and CDR2 SMNVEV (reference sequence). This CDR3 has 17 amino acids. CDR3 in DNA: TGTGCCAGCAGTTTATCGGGGAAGGGGGCGAGCTCCTACGAGCAGTACTTC. Protein: CASSLSGKGASSYEQYF.

This sequence joins TRBV12-2 and TRBJ2-1; TRBD1 is the table's D call and was not checked against the DNA. TRBV12-2 is a known pseudogene. This CDR3 spans 13 amino acids. CDR3 bases: TGTGCAAGTCGCCAGGACACCTCCAATGAGCAGTTCTTC. Amino acids: CASRQDTSNEQFF.

This clone was recorded once. The genes are TRBV7-2 and TRBJ2-5; D possibly matches TRBD1 or TRBD2 (5 bases each). V lost 3 bases and J lost 2, with 13 bases in between. This CDR3 spans 15 amino acids. Germline CDR1 reads SGHTA; CDR2 reads FQGNSA. Here the CDR3 reads CASSFRLGRQETQYF. CDR3 coding DNA: TGTGCCAGCAGCTTCCGGTTGGGACGGCAAGAGACCCAGTACTTC.

This clone was seen just once. The chain joins TRBV2 to TRBJ1-1; D remains unclear. The V end lost 6 bases, the J end lost 4 bases, and 15 bases lay between the germline ends. This CDR3 comprises 14 residues. Germline CDR1 is SNHLY and CDR2 is FYNNEI. CDR3 coding DNA: TGTGCCAGCAGAAATGGGGTAATGGGCACTGAAGCTTTCTTT. Its protein product is CASRNGVMGTEAFF.

This clone was observed once. This CDR3 is CASSRVRAAVGTDTQYF. In DNA form, the CDR3 reads TGTGCCAGCAGTAGGGTGCGCGCGGCGGTCGGCACAGATACGCAGTATTTT. This rearrangement joins TRBV28 to TRBJ2-3; D unclear. Germline CDR1 is MDHEN and CDR2 is SYDVKM. V was clipped by 5 bases and J by 1 base, with 19 bases between them. There are 17 residues in the CDR3.

The chain joins TRBV7-8 to TRBJ2-2; 9 nucleotides agree with TRBD2. The germline CDR1 and CDR2 sequences are SGHVS and FQNEAQ. With 8 bases clipped from V and 1 base from J, the junction kept 11 bases outside the gene matches. The length of the CDR3 is 17 residues. CDR3 bases: TGTGCCAGCTGCAGGGGCGTGACTAGCGGGAACACCGGGGAGCTGTTTTTT. Amino acid sequence: CASCRGVTSGNTGELFF.